Listed here are 20 T cell receptor beta chains from one sample, sequenced in a study of shared clonotypes between healthy human individuals. CD45RO-negative cells were positively selected for CCR7, leaving out terminally differentiated effector memory CD45RA+ cells. Here immunoSEQ multiplex PCR was the method, and the copy in TCRdb shows in-frame clones only, minus some. The sample has about 2.1 million clones, 90% to 95% seen once; the top ten hold around 1.7%. Sequencing input: naive CD8+ T cells from PBMCs. Source of these receptors: a man aged 18 to 35 in good health. Some clones in this sample may be carry-over from other donors' samples.

In DNA, the CDR3 is TGTGCCATCAGTGACGAGGGGGCCTTCTACGAGCAGTACTTC. It encodes CAISDEGAFYEQYF. This chain uses TRBV10-3 with TRBJ2-7; 7 bases map to TRBD1. V trimming: 3 bases; J trimming: 3 bases; junction bases outside the gene matches: 5. CDR1 is ENHRY, CDR2 SYGVKD, per germline. The CDR3 consists of 14 residues.

The rearrangement links TRBV9 to TRBJ1-1; 7 positions agree with TRBD1. Germline CDR1 reads SGDLS; CDR2 reads YYNGEE. V trimming: 1 base; J trimming: 4 bases; junction bases outside the gene matches: 10. This CDR3 is 16 amino acids long. Here the CDR3 DNA reads TGTGCCAGCAGCGTAAGACCCACCAGGGGGTCCACTGAAGCTTTCTTT. Translating gives CASSVRPTRGSTEAFF. Based on the CDR3 plus reference TRBV9 and TRBJ1-1, the full variable domain is DSGVTQTPKHLITATGQRVTLRCSPRSGDLSVYWYQQSLDQGLQFLIQYYNGEERAKGNILERFSAQQFPDLHSELNLSSLELGDSALYFCASSVRPTRGSTEAFFGQGTRLTVV.

The count of this clone is one. The CDR3 is CASSLAPGTDTQYF. CDR3 DNA: TGTGCCAGCAGCTTAGCTCCGGGTACAGATACGCAGTATTTT. This chain links TRBV7-9 with TRBJ2-3; D unresolved. In germline, CDR1 is SEHNR, CDR2 FQNEAQ (reference sequence). Trimming removed 0 bases from V and 3 bases from J, with 7 bases in between. CDR3 length equals 14 residues.

The sample holds one count of this clone. The chain combines TRBV7-6 with TRBJ2-1; D is undetermined. Trimming stripped 1 base from V and 6 bases from J, with 13 bases between. Germline V gene lookup returns CDR1 SGHVS and CDR2 FNYEAQ. This CDR3 has 15 amino acids. The CDR3 nucleotides are TGTGCCAGCAGCTTAGGCGTGGGAACCCCCAATGAGCAGTTCTTC. Translating gives CASSLGVGTPNEQFF.

The rearrangement joins TRBV30 to TRBJ2-7, with D possibly TRBD2 on 6 matching bases. The length of the CDR3 is 12 residues. CDR1 and CDR2 from the germline V gene are GTSNPN and SVGIG (reference sequence). V lost 3 bases and J lost 4, with 10 bases in between. The DNA for the CDR3 is TGTGCCTGGAGCCCGGGGGAATACGAGCAGTACTTC. Protein product: CAWSPGEYEQYF. The whole variable domain, remainder taken from reference TRBV30 and TRBJ2-7, is SQTIHQWPATLVQPVGSPLSLECTVEGTSNPNLYWYRQAAGRGLQLLFYSVGIGQISSEVPQNLSASRPQDRQFILSSKKLLLSDSGFYLCAWSPGEYEQYFGPGTRLTVT.

This rearrangement joins TRBV27 to TRBJ1-3; possibly TRBD1 for D (5 bases). The CDR3 runs 18 residues. V dropped 3 bases and J dropped 0 bases, with 18 bases sitting between them. The germline V gene has CDR1 MNHEY and CDR2 SMNVEV (reference sequence). The CDR3 is CASSFRTGLELSGNTIYF. The CDR3 coding sequence is TGTGCCAGCAGTTTCCGAACAGGCCTAGAGCTCTCTGGAAACACCATATATTTT.

The chain employs TRBV9 and TRBJ2-1; D not resolved. Germline V gene data show CDR1 as SGDLS and CDR2 as YYNGEE. Trimming took off 0 bases at V and 6 bases at J, with 13 bases between the two ends. The CDR3 runs 15 residues. CDR3 region: CASSVGPPGRNEQFF. The CDR3 DNA sequence: TGTGCCAGCAGCGTAGGGCCCCCTGGGCGCAATGAGCAGTTCTTC.

Of note for this clone: The same CDR3 arises from other DNA sequences in this sample as well. The chain is built from TRBV7-9 and TRBJ2-7, with D tentatively TRBD1 (5 bases). The CDR3 length is 13 residues. V shed 3 bases and J shed 0 bases, with 6 bases lying between them. CDR1 is SEHNR and CDR2 is FQNEAQ in the germline V gene (reference sequence). CDR3 sequence: CASSLTASYEQYF. The CDR3 coding sequence is TGTGCCAGCAGCTTGACAGCCTCCTACGAGCAGTACTTC. The full variable domain, completed using reference TRBV7-9 and TRBJ2-7, is DTGVSQNPRHKITKRGQNVTFRCDPISEHNRLYWYRQTLGQGPEFLTYFQNEAQLEKSRLLSDRFSAERPKGSFSTLEIQRTEQGDSAMYLCASSLTASYEQYFGPGTRLTVT.

This clone was counted a few times. The conserved phenylalanine or tryptophan normally closing the CDR3 is absent here, so this likely arose from a read error. Because the CDR3's place on the DNA is in doubt, the DNA is left out and the CDR3 is given as listed by TCRdb. The V call is TRBV14, the J call TRBJ2-2; the table assigns TRBD1, which was not confirmed against the DNA. Germline values: CDR1 SGHDN, CDR2 FVKESK. The CDR3 has 9 residues if both end residues are counted. CDR3 in amino acids: CASSQKQPT.

The chain uses TRBV6-5 and TRBJ2-7; no reliable D call. Trimming shortened V by 5 bases and J by 0 bases, and 8 bases separated the two germline ends. Germline-derived CDR1 and CDR2 are MNHEY and SVGAGI. CDR3 size: 13 residues. CDR3 bases: TGTGCCAGCAGTCCTCCTAGCTCCTACGAGCAGTACTTC. Protein sequence: CASSPPSSYEQYF.

The CDR3 sequence: CSVDSQGSGYTF. CDR3 sequence (DNA): TGCAGCGTTGATTCGCAGGGATCTGGCTACACCTTC. This chain joins TRBV29-1 and TRBJ1-2, with D perhaps TRBD1 (5 bases). V was trimmed by 3 bases and J by 7 bases, leaving 12 bases between them. The CDR3 is made up of 12 amino acids. The V gene's germline CDR1 is SQVTM and CDR2 ANQGSEA. The full variable domain, completed using reference TRBV29-1 and TRBJ1-2, is SAVISQKPSRDICQRGTSLTIQCQVDSQVTMMFWYRQQPGQSLTLIATANQGSEATYESGFVIDKFPISRPNLTFSTLTVSNMSPEDSSIYLCSVDSQGSGYTFGSGTRLTVV.

This rearrangement joins TRBV15 to TRBJ2-7, with 8 bases identical to TRBD1. V shed 0 bases and J 1 base; nucleotides not matched to a gene: 5. CDR1 LNHNV and CDR2 YYDKDF come from the germline V gene (reference sequence). The CDR3 extends over 16 amino acids. CDR3 amino acids: CATSRDLRQGSYEQYF. In DNA form, the CDR3 reads TGTGCCACCAGCAGAGATTTGAGACAGGGGTCCTACGAGCAGTACTTC.

The chain combines TRBV4-1 with TRBJ1-4, with TRBD1 identical over 7 bases. The CDR3 runs to 16 residues. The germline V gene has CDR1 MGHRA and CDR2 YSYEKL. V shed 3 bases, J shed 8 bases, and the junction held 12 bases outside the gene matches. The CDR3 region is CASSHPPQGVREKLFF. For the CDR3, the DNA is TGCGCCAGCAGCCACCCACCCCAGGGGGTACGGGAAAAACTGTTTTTT.

V and J are TRBV6-5 and TRBJ2-7; D is unresolved. Looked up from germline, CDR1 is MNHEY and CDR2 is SVGAGI. V lost 5 bases to trimming and J lost 3 bases, with 8 bases between them. The CDR3 is 12 amino acids. The CDR3 DNA follows: TGTGCCAGCAGTCAATTGGACTACGAGCAGTACTTC. This gives the protein CASSQLDYEQYF.

A word on this clone: A read error may account for a junction end that differs from germline. The rearrangement joins TRBV11-2 to TRBJ2-1; 7 bases are a match to TRBD2. The CDR3 loop spans 15 amino acids. Germline values: CDR1 SGHAT, CDR2 FQNNGV. CDR3 in amino acids: CASSLEAGLYNEQFF. The CDR3 nucleotides read TGTGCCAGCAGCCTAGAAGCGGGGCTGTACAATGAGCAGTTCTTC.

Comments on this clone: Other DNA sequences from this sample encode an identical CDR3 as well. This chain connects TRBV9 to TRBJ1-2; tentative D call: TRBD1 (5 bases). Germline V gene data show CDR1 as SGDLS and CDR2 as YYNGEE. The V and J ends lost 0 bases and 5 bases respectively, with 11 bases between them. This CDR3 has 14 amino acids. Written as DNA, the CDR3 is TGTGCCAGCAGCGTAGCAGGGACCCATTATGGCTACACCTTC. It yields the protein CASSVAGTHYGYTF.

The V gene is TRBV6-6, the J gene TRBJ1-1, with D uncertain. The CDR3 has 12 residues. From germline, CDR1 is MNHNY and CDR2 SVGAGI (reference sequence). V was shortened by 8 bases and J by 0 bases, with 7 bases between the two germline ends. The CDR3: CASGMLNTEAFF. CDR3 coding DNA: TGTGCCAGCGGGATGTTGAACACTGAAGCTTTCTTT.

There are a few counts of this clone. In the same sample, other DNA sequences code for this CDR3. This chain links TRBV5-1 with TRBJ1-1; D remains unclear. This CDR3 is built from 14 residues. Trimming removed 0 bases from V and 2 bases from J, with 8 bases in between. From germline, CDR1 is SGHRS and CDR2 YFSETQ. CDR3 nucleotides: TGCGCCAGCAGCTTGGATCCAGCCAACACTGAAGCTTTCTTT. The encoded protein is CASSLDPANTEAFF.

The rearrangement links TRBV5-1 to TRBJ1-4; D not certain. The V gene lost 0 bases and the J gene lost 6 bases, with 12 bases spanning the gap. CDR3 length: 15 residues. The V gene's germline CDR1 is SGHRS and CDR2 YFSETQ. The chain's CDR3 is CASSLETGFDEKLFF. DNA for the CDR3: TGCGCCAGCAGCTTGGAAACGGGGTTCGATGAAAAACTGTTTTTT.

DNA for the CDR3: TGTGCCAGCAGCTTAACGAACCGGGACTTTTCCTACAATGAGCAGTTCTTC. Its protein is CASSLTNRDFSYNEQFF. This chain connects TRBV7-9 to TRBJ2-1, with D possibly being TRBD2 (6 bases). Germline CDR1 SEHNR, CDR2 FQNEAQ (reference sequence). Trimming cost V 2 bases and J 1 base, with 15 bases left between them. The CDR3 has 17 residues. Variable domain in full (rest from reference TRBV7-9 and TRBJ2-1): DTGVSQNPRHKITKRGQNVTFRCDPISEHNRLYWYRQTLGQGPEFLTYFQNEAQLEKSRLLSDRFSAERPKGSFSTLEIQRTEQGDSAMYLCASSLTNRDFSYNEQFFGPGTRLTVL.